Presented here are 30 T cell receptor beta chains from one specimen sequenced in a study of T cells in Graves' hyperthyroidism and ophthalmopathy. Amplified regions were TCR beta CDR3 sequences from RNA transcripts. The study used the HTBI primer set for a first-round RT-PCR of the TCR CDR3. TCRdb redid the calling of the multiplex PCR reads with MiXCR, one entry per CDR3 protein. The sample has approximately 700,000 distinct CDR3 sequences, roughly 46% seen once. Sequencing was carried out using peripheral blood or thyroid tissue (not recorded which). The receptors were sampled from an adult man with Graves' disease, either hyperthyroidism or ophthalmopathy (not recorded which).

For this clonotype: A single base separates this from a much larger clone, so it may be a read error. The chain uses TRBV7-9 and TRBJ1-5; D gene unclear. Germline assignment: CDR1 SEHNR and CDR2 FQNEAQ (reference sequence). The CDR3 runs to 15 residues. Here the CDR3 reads CASSPGEGSNQHQHF. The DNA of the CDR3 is TGTGCCAGCAGCCCCGGGGAGGGAAGCAATCAGCACCAGCATTTT. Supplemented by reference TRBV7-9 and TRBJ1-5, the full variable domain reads DTGVSQNPRHKITKRGQNVTFRCDPISEHNRLYWYRQTLGQGPEFLTYFQNEAQLEKSRLLSDRFSAERPKGSFSTLEIQRTEQGDSAMYLCASSPGEGSNQHQHFGDGTRLSIL.

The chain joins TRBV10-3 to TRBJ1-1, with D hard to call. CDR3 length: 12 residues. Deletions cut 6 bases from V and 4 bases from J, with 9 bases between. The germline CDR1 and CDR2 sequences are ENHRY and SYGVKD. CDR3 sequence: CAISVSLTEAFF. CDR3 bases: TGTGCCATCAGCGTATCCCTCACTGAAGCTTTCTTT.

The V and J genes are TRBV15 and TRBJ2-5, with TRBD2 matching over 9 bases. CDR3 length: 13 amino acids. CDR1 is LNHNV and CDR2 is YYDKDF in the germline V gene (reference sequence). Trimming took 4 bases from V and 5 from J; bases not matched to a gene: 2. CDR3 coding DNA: TGTGCCACCAGCACGCTAGCGGGGGAGACCCAGTACTTC. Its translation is CATSTLAGETQYF.

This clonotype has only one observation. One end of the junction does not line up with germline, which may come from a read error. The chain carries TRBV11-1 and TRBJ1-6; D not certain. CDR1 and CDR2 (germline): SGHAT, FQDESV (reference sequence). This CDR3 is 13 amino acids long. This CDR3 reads CASSLPGVAPLHF. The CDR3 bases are TGTGCAAGCAGCCTCCCGGGCGTCGCACCCCTCCACTTT. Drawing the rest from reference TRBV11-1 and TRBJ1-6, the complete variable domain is EAEVAQSPRYKITEKSQAVAFWCDPISGHATLYWYRQILGQGPELLVQFQDESVVDDSQLPKDRFSAERLKGVDSTLKIQPAELGDSAMYLCASSLPGVAPLHFGNGTRLTVT.

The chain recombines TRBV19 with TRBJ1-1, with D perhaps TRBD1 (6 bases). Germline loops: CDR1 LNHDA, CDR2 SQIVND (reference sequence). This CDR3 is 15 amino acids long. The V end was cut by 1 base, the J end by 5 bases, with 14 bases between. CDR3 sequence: CASSIGGQPRTEAFF. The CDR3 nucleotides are TGTGCCAGTAGTATAGGTGGACAGCCTAGGACTGAAGCTTTCTTT. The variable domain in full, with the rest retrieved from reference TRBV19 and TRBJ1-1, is DGGITQSPKYLFRKEGQNVTLSCEQNLNHDAMYWYRQDPGQGLRLIYYSQIVNDFQKGDIAEGYSVSREKKESFPLTVTSAQKNPTAFYLCASSIGGQPRTEAFFGQGTRLTVV.

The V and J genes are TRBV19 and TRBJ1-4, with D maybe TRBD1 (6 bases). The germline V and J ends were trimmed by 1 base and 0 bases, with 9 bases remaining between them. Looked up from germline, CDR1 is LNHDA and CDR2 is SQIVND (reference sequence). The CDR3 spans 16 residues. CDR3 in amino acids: CASSIGTAATNEKLFF. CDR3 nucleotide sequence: TGTGCCAGTAGTATAGGGACAGCCGCAACTAATGAAAAACTGTTTTTT. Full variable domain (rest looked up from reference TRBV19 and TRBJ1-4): DGGITQSPKYLFRKEGQNVTLSCEQNLNHDAMYWYRQDPGQGLRLIYYSQIVNDFQKGDIAEGYSVSREKKESFPLTVTSAQKNPTAFYLCASSIGTAATNEKLFFGSGTQLSVL.

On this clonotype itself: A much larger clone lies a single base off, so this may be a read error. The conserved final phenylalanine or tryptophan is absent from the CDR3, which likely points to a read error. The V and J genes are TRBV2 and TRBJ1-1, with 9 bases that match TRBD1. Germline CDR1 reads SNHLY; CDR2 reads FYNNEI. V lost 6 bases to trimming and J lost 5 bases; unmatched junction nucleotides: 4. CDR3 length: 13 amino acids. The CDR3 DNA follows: TGTGCCAGCAGCACAGGGGGCTGGACTGAAGCTTTCCTT. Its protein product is CASSTGGWTEAFL.

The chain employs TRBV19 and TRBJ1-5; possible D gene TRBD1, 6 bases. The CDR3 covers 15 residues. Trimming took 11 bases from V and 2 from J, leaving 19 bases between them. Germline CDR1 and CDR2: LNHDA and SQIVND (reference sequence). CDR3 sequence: CAWSIGGYGNQPQHF. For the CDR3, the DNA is TGTGCCTGGAGTATCGGGGGCTACGGCAATCAGCCCCAGCATTTT. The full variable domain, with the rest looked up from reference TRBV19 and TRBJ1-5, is DGGITQSPKYLFRKEGQNVTLSCEQNLNHDAMYWYRQDPGQGLRLIYYSQIVNDFQKGDIAEGYSVSREKKESFPLTVTSAQKNPTAFYLCAWSIGGYGNQPQHFGDGTRLSIL.

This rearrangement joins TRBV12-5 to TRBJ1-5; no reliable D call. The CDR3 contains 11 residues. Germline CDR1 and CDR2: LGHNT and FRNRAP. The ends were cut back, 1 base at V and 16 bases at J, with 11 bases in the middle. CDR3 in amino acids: CASGLDPGLHF. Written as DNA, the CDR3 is TGTGCTAGTGGTTTGGACCCCGGGCTCCATTTT.

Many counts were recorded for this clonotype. This CDR3 reads CATSRDRNSNQPQHF. CDR3 DNA: TGTGCCACCAGCAGGGACCGAAATAGCAATCAGCCCCAGCATTTT. V is TRBV15 and J is TRBJ1-5; the D is unclear. Germline CDR1 reads LNHNV; CDR2 reads YYDKDF (reference sequence). This CDR3 has 15 amino acids. Trimming removed 3 bases from V and 0 bases from J, with 9 bases in between.

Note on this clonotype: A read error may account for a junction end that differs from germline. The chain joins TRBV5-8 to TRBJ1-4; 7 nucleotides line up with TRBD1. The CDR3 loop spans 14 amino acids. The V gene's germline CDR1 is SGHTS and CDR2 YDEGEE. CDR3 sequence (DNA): TGTGCCAGCAGCGGCGGGACAGCGGATGAAGAACTGTTTTTT. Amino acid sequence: CASSGGTADEELFF. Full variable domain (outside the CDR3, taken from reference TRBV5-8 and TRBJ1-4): EAGVTQSPTHLIKTRGQQATLRCSPISGHTSVYWYQQALGLGLQFLLWYDEGEERNRGNFPPRFSGRQFPNYSSELNVNALELEDSALYLCASSGGTADEELFFGSGTQLSVL.

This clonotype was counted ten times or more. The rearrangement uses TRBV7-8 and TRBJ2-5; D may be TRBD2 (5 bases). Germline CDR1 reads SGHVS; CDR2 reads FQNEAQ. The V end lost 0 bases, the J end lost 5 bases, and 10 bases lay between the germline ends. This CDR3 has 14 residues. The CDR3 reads CASSLAAREETQYF. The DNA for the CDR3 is TGTGCCAGCAGCTTAGCCGCTAGGGAGGAGACCCAGTACTTC.

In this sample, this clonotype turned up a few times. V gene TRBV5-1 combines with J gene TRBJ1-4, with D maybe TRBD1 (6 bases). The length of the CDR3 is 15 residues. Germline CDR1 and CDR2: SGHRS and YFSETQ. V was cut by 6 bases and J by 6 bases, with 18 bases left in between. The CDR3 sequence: CASTATGRGDEKLFF. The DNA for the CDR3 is TGCGCCAGCACGGCTACAGGGAGGGGGGATGAAAAACTGTTTTTT.

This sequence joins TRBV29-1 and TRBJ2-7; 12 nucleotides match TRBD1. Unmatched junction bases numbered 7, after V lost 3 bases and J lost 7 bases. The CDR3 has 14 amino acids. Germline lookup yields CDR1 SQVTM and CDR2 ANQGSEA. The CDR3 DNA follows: TGCAGCGTTGAGGGGGACAGGGGGCTTGGAGAGCAGTACTTC. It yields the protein CSVEGDRGLGEQYF.

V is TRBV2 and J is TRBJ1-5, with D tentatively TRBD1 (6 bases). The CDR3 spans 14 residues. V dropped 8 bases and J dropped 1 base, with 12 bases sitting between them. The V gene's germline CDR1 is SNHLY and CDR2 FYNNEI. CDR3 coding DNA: TGTGCCAGCTTCCGGGACACAAGCAATCAGCCCCAGCATTTT. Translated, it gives CASFRDTSNQPQHF.

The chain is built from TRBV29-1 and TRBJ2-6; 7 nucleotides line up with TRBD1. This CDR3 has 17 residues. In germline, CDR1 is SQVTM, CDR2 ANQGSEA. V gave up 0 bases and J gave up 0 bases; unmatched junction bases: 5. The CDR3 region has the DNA TGCAGCGTTGAAGAAAGACAGGGACACTCTGGGGCCAACGTCCTGACTTTC. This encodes CSVEERQGHSGANVLTF. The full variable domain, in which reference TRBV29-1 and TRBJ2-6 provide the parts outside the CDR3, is SAVISQKPSRDICQRGTSLTIQCQVDSQVTMMFWYRQQPGQSLTLIATANQGSEATYESGFVIDKFPISRPNLTFSTLTVSNMSPEDSSIYLCSVEERQGHSGANVLTFGAGSRLTVL.

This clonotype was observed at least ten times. The CDR3: CASKGLPGYTF. In nucleotides, the CDR3 is TGTGCCAGCAAAGGCCTACCGGGCTACACCTTC. This sequence joins TRBV25-1 and TRBJ1-2; D is uncertain. CDR1 is MGHDK, CDR2 SYGVNS, per germline. The CDR3 has 11 amino acids. V was clipped by 7 bases and J by 8 bases, with 11 bases between them.

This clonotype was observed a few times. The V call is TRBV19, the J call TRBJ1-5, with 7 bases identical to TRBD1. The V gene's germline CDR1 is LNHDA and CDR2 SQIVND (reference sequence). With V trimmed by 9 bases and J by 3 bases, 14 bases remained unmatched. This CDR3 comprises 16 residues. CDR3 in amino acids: CASSRRRGGNNQPQHF. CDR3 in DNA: TGTGCCAGCAGTCGGCGCAGGGGGGGAAACAATCAGCCCCAGCATTTT.

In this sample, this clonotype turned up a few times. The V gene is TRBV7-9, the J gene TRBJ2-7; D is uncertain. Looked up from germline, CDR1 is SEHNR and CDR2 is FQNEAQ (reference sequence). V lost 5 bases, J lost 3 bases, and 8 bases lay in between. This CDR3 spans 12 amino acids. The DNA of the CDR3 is TGTGCCAGCAGCGTCCCCCACTACGAGCAGTACTTC. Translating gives CASSVPHYEQYF.

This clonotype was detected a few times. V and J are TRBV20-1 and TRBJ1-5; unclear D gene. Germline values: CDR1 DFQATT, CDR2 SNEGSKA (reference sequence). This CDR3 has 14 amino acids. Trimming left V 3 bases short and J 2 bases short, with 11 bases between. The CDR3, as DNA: TGCAGTGCTAGGGCGGAGTGGCGCAATCAGCCCCAGCATTTT. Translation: CSARAEWRNQPQHF.

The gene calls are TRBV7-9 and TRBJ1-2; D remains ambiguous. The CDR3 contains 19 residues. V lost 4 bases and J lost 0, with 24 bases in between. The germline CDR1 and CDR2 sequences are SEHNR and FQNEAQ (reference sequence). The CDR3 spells CASSSSGRITIPTNYGYTF. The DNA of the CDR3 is TGTGCCAGCAGCTCATCAGGACGGATCACAATCCCTACTAACTATGGCTACACCTTC.

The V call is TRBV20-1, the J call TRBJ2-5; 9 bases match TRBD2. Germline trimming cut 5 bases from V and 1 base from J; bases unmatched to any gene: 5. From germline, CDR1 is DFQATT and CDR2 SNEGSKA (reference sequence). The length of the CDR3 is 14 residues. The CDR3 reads CSAEGGGGQETQYF. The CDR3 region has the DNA TGCAGTGCTGAAGGCGGGGGGGGCCAAGAGACCCAGTACTTC.

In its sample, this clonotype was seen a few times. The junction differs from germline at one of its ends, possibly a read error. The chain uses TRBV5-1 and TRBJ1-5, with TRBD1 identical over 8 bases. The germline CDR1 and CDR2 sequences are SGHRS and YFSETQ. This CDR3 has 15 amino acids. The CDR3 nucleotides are TGTGCCAGCAGCCCCAGACAGGGGCGCAATCAGCCCCAGCATTTT. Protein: CASSPRQGRNQPQHF.

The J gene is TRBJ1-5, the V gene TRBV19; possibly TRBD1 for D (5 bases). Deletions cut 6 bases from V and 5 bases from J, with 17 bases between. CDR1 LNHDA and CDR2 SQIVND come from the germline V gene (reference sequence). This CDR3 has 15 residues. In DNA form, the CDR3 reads TGTGCCAGTAGGATGTTGGGGGGGTTGGATCAGCCCCAGCATTTT. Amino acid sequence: CASRMLGGLDQPQHF.

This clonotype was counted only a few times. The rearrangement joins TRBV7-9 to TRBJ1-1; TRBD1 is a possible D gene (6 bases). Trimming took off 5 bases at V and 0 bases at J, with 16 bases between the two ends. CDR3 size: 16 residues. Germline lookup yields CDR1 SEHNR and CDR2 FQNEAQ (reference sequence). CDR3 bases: TGTGCCAGCAGCCCTCGGGACACGGGGGTGAACACTGAAGCTTTCTTT. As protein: CASSPRDTGVNTEAFF.

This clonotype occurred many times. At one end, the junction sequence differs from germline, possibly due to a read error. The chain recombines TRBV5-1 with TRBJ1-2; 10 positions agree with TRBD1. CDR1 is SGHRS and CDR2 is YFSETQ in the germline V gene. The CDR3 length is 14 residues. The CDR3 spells CASSSGQGFYGYTF. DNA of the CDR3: TGTGCCAGCAGTTCGGGACAGGGGTTCTATGGCTACACCTTC. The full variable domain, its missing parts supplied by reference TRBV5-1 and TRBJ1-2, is KAGVTQTPRYLIKTRGQQVTLSCSPISGHRSVSWYQQTPGQGLQFLFEYFSETQRNKGNFPGRFSGRQFSNSRSEMNVSTLELGDSALYLCASSSGQGFYGYTFGSGTRLTVV.

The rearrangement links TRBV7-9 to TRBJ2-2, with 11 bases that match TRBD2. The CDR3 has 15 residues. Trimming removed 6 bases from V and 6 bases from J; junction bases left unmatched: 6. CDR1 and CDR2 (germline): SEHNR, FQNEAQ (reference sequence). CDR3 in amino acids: CASRTSGGPPGELFF. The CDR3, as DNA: TGTGCCAGCAGAACTAGCGGGGGCCCCCCCGGGGAGCTGTTTTTT.

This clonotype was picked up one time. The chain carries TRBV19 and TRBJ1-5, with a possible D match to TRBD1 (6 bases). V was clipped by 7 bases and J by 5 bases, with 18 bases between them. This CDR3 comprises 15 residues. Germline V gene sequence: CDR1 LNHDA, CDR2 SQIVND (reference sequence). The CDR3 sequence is CASNAGAGADQPQHF. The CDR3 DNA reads TGTGCCAGTAACGCGGGGGCAGGGGCCGATCAGCCCCAGCATTTT. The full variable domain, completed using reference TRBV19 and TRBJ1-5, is DGGITQSPKYLFRKEGQNVTLSCEQNLNHDAMYWYRQDPGQGLRLIYYSQIVNDFQKGDIAEGYSVSREKKESFPLTVTSAQKNPTAFYLCASNAGAGADQPQHFGDGTRLSIL.

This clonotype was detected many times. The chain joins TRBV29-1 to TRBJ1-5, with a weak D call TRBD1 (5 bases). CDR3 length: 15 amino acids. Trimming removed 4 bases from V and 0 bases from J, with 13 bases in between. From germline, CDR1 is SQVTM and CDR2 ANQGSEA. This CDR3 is CSVVFDGHSNQPQHF. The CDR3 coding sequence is TGCAGCGTTGTATTTGACGGACATAGCAATCAGCCCCAGCATTTT.

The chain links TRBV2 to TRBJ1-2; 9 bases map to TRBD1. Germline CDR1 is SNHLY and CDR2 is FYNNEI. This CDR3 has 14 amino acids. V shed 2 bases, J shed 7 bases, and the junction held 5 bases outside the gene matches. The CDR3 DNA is TGTGCCAGCAGTGAATCGGGGACAGGGAGTGGCTACACCTTC. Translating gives CASSESGTGSGYTF.